This T cell receptor (beta chain) is from a study of cytomegalovirus exposure and HLA in healthy donors. Sequencing used immunoSEQ multiplex PCR; TCRdb keeps in-frame clones, though not all of them. The sample comprises approximately 170,000 clones, 85% of which are singletons, and approximately 2.3% rests with the top ten. V shed 3 bases, J shed 5 bases, and the junction held 14 bases outside the gene matches. Looked up from germline, CDR1 is SGHRS and CDR2 is YFSETQ. There are 17 residues in the CDR3. The sequencing input was PBMCs. V gene TRBV5-1 combines with J gene TRBJ2-7; 10 bases agree with TRBD1. The sequence derives from a man aged 25 to 45 in good health and CMV-seropositive. The CDR3 sequence is CASSSPGQGIDRHEQYF. In DNA form, the CDR3 reads TGCGCCAGCAGCTCTCCGGGACAGGGGATCGACCGGCACGAGCAGTACTTC. The complete variable domain, with remaining parts taken from reference TRBV5-1 and TRBJ2-7, reads KAGVTQTPRYLIKTRGQQVTLSCSPISGHRSVSWYQQTPGQGLQFLFEYFSETQRNKGNFPGRFSGRQFSNSRSEMNVSTLELGDSALYLCASSSPGQGIDRHEQYFGPGTRLTVT.